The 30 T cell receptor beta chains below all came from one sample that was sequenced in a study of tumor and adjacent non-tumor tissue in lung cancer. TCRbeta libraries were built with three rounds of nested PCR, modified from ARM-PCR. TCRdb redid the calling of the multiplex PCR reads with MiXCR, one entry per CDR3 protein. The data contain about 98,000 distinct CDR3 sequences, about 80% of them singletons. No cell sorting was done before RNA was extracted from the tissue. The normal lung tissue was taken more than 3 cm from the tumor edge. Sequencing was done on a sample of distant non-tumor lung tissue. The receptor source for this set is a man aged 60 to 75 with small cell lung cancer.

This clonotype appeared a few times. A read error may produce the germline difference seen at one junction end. The CDR3 loop is CASSHLDYRGHGELFF. CDR3 DNA sequence: TGTGCCAGCAGCCATTTAGATTACAGGGGGCACGGGGAGCTGTTTTTT. The chain carries TRBV4-1 and TRBJ2-2; TRBD1 aligns across 9 bases. Germline V gives CDR1 MGHRA, CDR2 YSYEKL. The CDR3 has 16 residues.

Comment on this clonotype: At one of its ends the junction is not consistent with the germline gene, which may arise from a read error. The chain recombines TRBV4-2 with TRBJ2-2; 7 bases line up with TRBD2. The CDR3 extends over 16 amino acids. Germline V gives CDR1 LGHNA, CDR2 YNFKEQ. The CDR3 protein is CASSQDHFQNSGKLFF. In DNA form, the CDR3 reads TGTGCCAGCAGCCAAGATCATTTTCAGAACAGCGGGAAGCTGTTTTTT.

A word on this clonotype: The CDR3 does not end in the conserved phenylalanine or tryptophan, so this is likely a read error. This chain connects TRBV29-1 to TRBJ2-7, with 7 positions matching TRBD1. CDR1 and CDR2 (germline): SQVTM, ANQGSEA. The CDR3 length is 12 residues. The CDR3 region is CSARQGPYEQYI. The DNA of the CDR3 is TGCAGCGCTCGACAGGGACCCTATGAGCAGTACATC.

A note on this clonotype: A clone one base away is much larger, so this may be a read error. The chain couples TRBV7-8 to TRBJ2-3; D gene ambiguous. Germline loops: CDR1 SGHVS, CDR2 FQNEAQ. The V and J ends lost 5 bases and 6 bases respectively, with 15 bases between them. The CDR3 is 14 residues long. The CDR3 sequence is CASSRSNSRDTQYF. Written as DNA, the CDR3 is TGTGCCAGCAGCCGTAGCAATAGCCGGGATACGCAGTATTTT.

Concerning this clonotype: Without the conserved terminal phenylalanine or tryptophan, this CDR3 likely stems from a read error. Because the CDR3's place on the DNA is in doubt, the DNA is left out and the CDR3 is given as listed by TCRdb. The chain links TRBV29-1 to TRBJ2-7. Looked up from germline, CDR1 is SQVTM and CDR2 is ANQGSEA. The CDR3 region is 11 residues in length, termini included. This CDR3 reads CSVDSGYEQSY.

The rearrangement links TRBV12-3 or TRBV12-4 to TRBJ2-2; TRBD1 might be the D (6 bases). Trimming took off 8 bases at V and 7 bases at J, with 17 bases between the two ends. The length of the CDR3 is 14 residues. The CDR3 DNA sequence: TGTGCCAGCGAGCGGTATCAGGACAGCGGGGAGCTGTTTTTT. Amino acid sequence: CASERYQDSGELFF.

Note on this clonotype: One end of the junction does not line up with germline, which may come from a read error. This CDR3 is CSVEGGVFGNTIYF. The CDR3 nucleotides read TGTAGCGTTGAAGGGGGGGTGTTTGGAAACACCATATATTTT. The gene calls are TRBV29-1 and TRBJ1-3; D possibly corresponds to TRBD1 (6 bases). Germline CDR1 SQVTM, CDR2 ANQGSEA. The CDR3 runs to 14 residues.

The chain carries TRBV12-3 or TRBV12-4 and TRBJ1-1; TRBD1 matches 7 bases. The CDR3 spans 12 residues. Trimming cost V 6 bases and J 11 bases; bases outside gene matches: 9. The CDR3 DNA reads TGTGCCAGCAGACGGACAGGTAATGTGGCTTTCTTT. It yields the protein CASRRTGNVAFF.

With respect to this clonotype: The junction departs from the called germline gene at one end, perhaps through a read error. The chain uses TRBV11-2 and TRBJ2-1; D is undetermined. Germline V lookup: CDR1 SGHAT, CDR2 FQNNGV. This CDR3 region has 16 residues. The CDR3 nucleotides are TGTGCCAGCAGCTTAGTTGAGCTGGCCACGGTCAATGAGCAGCTATTC. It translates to CASSLVELATVNEQLF. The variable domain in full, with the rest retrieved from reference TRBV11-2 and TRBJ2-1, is EAGVAQSPRYKIIEKRQSVAFWCNPISGHATLYWYQQILGQGPKLLIQFQNNGVVDDSQLPKDRFSAERLKGVDSTLKIQPAKLEDSAVYLCASSLVELATVNEQLFGPGTRLTVL.

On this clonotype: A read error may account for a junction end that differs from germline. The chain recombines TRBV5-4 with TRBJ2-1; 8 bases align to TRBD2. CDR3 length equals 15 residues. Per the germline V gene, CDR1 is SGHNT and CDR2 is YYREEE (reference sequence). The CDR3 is CASSLAGGGYDEQFF. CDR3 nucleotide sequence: TGTGCCAGCAGTTTGGCGGGGGGCGGCTACGATGAGCAGTTCTTC.

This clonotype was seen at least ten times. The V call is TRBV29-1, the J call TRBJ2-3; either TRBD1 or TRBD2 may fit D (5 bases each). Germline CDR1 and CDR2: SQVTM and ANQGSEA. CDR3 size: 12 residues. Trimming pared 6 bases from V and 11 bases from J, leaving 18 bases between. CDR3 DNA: TGCAGCGTGGTCGGGACCCGGTACAAGCAGTATTTT. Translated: CSVVGTRYKQYF.

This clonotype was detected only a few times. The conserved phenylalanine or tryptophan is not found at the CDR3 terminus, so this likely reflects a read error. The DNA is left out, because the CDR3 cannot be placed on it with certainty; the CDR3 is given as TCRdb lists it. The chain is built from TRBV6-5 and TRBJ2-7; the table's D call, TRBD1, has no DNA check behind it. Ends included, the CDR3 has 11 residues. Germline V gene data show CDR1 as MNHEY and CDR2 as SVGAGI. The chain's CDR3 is CASSRGYEQCI.

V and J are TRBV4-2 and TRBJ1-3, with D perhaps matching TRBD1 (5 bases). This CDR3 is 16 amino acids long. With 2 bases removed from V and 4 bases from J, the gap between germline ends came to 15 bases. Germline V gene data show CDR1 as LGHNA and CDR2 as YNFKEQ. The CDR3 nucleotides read TGTGCCAGCAGCCAACCTGGGGGATTGTCCGGAAACACCATATATTTT. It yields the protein CASSQPGGLSGNTIYF.

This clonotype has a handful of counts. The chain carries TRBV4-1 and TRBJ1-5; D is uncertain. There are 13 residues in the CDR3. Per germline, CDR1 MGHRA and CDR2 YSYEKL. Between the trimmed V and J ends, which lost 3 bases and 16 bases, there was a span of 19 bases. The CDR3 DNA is TGCGCCAGCAGCCAGGGGATGTCTCAGCCTCGACATTTT. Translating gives CASSQGMSQPRHF.

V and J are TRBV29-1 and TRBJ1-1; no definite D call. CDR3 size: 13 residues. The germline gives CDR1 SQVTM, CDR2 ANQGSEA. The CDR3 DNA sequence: TGCAGGGCTAAGTTCGGCCAGAACACTGAAGCTTTCTTT. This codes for CRAKFGQNTEAFF. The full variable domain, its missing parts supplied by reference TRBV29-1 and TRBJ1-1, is SAVISQKPSRDICQRGTSLTIQCQVDSQVTMMFWYRQQPGQSLTLIATANQGSEATYESGFVIDKFPISRPNLTFSTLTVSNMSPEDSSIYLCRAKFGQNTEAFFGQGTRLTVV.

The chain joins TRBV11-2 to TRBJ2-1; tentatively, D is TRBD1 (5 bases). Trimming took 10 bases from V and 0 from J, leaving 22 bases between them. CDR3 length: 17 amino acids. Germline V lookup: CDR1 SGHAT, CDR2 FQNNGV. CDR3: CANNLVTAQSSYNEQFF. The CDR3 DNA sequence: TGTGCCAACAACTTAGTGACAGCTCAGAGCTCCTACAATGAGCAGTTCTTC. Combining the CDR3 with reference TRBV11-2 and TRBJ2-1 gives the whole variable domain EAGVAQSPRYKIIEKRQSVAFWCNPISGHATLYWYQQILGQGPKLLIQFQNNGVVDDSQLPKDRFSAERLKGVDSTLKIQPAKLEDSAVYLCANNLVTAQSSYNEQFFGPGTRLTVL.

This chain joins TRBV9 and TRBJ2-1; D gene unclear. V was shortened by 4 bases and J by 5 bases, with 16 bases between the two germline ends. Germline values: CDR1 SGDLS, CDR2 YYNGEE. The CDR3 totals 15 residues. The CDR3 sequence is CASSQTELANNEQFF. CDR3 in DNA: TGTGCCAGCAGCCAAACGGAACTTGCAAACAATGAGCAGTTCTTC.

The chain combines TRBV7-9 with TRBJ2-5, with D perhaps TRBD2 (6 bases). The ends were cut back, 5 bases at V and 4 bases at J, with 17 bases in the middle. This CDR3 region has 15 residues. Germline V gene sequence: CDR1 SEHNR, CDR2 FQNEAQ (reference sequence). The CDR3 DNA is TGTGCCAGCAGCGCGGCTCTAGGAGGGCTAGAGACCCAGTACTTC. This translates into CASSAALGGLETQYF.

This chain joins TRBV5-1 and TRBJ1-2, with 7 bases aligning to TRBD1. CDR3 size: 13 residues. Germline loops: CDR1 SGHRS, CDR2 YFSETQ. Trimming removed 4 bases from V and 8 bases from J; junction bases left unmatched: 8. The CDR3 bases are TGCGCCAGCAGCACCGACAGGGTACACGGCTACACCTTC. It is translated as CASSTDRVHGYTF. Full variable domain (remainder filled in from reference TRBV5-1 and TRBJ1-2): KAGVTQTPRYLIKTRGQQVTLSCSPISGHRSVSWYQQTPGQGLQFLFEYFSETQRNKGNFPGRFSGRQFSNSRSEMNVSTLELGDSALYLCASSTDRVHGYTFGSGTRLTVV.

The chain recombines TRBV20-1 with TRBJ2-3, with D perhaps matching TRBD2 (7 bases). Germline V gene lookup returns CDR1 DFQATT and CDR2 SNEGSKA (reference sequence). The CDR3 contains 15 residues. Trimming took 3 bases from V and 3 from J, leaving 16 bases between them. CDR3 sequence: CSASRGAPSTDTQYF. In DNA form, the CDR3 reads TGCAGTGCTAGTCGGGGGGCCCCGTCTACAGATACGCAGTATTTT.

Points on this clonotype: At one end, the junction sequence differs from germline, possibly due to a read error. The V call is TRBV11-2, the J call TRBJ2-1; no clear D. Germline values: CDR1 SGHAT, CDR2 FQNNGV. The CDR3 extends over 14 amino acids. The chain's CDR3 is CASILEPGNSEQFF. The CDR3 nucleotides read TGTGCCAGCATCTTAGAACCGGGCAACAGTGAGCAGTTCTTC.

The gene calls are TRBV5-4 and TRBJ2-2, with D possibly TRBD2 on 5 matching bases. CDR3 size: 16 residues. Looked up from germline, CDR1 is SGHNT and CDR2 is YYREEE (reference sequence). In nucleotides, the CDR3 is TGTGCAAGCCATATGACGAGACGGGAGAACACCGGGGAGCTGTTTTTT. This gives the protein CASHMTRRENTGELFF.

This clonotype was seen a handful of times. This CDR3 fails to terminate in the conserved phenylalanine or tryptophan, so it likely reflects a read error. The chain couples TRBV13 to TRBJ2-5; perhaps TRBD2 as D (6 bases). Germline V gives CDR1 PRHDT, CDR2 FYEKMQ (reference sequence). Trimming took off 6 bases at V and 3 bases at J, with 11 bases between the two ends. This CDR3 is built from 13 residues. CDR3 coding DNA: TGTGCCAGCAGGCAACGCGGGGAAGAGACCCAGTACCTT. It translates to CASRQRGEETQYL.

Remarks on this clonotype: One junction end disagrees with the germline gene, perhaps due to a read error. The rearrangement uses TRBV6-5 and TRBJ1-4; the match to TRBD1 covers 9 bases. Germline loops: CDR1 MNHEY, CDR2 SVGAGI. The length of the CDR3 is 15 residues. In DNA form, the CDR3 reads TGTGTCAGCCGTAACCCCGGGACAGGGTCGGAAAAACTGTTTTTT. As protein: CVSRNPGTGSEKLFF.

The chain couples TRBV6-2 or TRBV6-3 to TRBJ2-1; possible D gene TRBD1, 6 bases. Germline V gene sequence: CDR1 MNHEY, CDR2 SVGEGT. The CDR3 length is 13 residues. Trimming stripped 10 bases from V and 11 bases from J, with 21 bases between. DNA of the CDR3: TGTGCCATCAAAGGGGGATTAAGTAATAAGCAGTTCTTC. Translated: CAIKGGLSNKQFF.

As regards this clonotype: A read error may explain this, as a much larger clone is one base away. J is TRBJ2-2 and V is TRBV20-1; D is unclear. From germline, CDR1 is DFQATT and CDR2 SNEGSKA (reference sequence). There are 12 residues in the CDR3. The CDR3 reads CSAAAHTEELFF. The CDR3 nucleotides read TGCAGTGCCGCGGCCCACACCGAGGAGCTGTTTTTT.

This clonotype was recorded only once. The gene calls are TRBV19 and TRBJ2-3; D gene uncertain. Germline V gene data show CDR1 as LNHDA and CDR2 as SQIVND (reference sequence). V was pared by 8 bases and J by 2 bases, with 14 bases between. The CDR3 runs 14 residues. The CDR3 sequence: CASGPGMSTDTQYF. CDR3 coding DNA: TGTGCCAGTGGCCCTGGGATGTCCACAGATACGCAGTATTTT.

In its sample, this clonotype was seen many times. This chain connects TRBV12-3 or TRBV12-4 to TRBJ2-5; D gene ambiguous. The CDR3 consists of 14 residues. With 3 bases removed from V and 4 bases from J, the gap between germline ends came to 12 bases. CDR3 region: CASSFSAGLETQYF. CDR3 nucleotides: TGTGCCAGCAGTTTTTCCGCAGGTTTAGAGACCCAGTACTTC.

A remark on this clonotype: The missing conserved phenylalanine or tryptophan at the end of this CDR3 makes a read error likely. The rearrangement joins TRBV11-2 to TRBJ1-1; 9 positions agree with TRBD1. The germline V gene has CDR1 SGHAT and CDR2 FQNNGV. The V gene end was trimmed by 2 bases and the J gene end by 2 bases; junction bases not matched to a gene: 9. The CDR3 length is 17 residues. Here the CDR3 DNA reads TGTGCCAGCAGCTTAACAGGGGGCGTGGGTAGAAACACTGAAGCTTTCTGC. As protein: CASSLTGGVGRNTEAFC.

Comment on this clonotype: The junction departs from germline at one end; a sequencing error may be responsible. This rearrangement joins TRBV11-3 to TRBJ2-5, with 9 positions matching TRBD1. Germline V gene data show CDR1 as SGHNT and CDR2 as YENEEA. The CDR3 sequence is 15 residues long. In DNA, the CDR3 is TGTGCCATCAATCACACAGGGGGCATTCAAGAGACTCAGTACTTC. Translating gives CAINHTGGIQETQYF.